This TCR beta chain was profiled in a study of blood T cell repertoires in COVID-19. Background on the study: Researchers got acute and convalescent COVID-19 samples from the United States, Italy and Spain.

The V and J ends lost 0 bases and 2 bases, in that order; junction bases with no gene match: 4. The CDR3 has 15 residues. The germline V gene encodes CDR1 SGHKS and CDR2 YYEKEE (reference sequence). A Seattle source enrolled patients during active infection and followed them longitudinally. As processed by the authors: From reference gene primer amplification, estimates of nucleated cell counts were derived. The method was immunoSEQ multiplex PCR; TCRdb's version includes in-frame clones alone and lacks a portion of them. Clone size and V and J calls were adopted from that table, with D and trimming inferred from the DNA. The sample includes about 160,000 clones, about 83% of them seen just once.

This clonotype was sampled from a woman between 70 and 85 years old with COVID-19, enrolled during active disease. Sequenced input: peripheral blood. The chain employs TRBV5-5 and TRBJ2-7; 8 bases fit TRBD1. In DNA form, the CDR3 reads TGTGCCAGCAGCTTGGGGACAGGGTTAACCTACGAGCAGTACTTC. As protein: CASSLGTGLTYEQYF.